The 17 T cell receptor beta chains below all came from one sample that was sequenced in a study of radiotherapy plus CTLA-4 blockade in lung cancer. The protocol was immunoSEQ multiplex PCR, while the TCRdb copy is restricted to in-frame clones and leaves out a portion. The table has tens of thousands of clones, 85% to 90% seen once. Sequenced material: peripheral blood, taken from a patient treated with radiotherapy plus ipilimumab. All receptors come from a human donor with non-small cell lung cancer that progressed on radiotherapy plus ipilimumab.

V is TRBV30 and J is TRBJ1-2; D is unclear. Germline-derived CDR1 and CDR2 are GTSNPN and SVGIG (reference sequence). CDR3 length equals 12 residues. V lost 0 bases and J lost 9, with 11 bases in between. CDR3 DNA sequence: TGTGCCTGGAGTGTATCACAGAGGAGCTACACCTTC. It codes for CAWSVSQRSYTF.

This clone was recorded a few times. The chain links TRBV7-2 to TRBJ2-5; 7 bases match TRBD1. Germline V gene data show CDR1 as SGHTA and CDR2 as FQGNSA. V was clipped by 5 bases and J by 2 bases; unmatched bases: 8. The CDR3 extends over 15 amino acids. The CDR3 DNA follows: TGTGCCAGCAGCCCGATGGGACAGCTACAAGAGACCCAGTACTTC. It is translated as CASSPMGQLQETQYF.

This clone appeared a few times. The chain has TRBV5-1 and TRBJ1-6, with a weak D call TRBD1 (5 bases). Germline values: CDR1 SGHRS, CDR2 YFSETQ. The ends were cut back, 3 bases at V and 9 bases at J, with 16 bases in the middle. The CDR3 consists of 15 residues. CDR3 sequence reads: CASSSGQFPSSPLHF. The CDR3 DNA follows: TGCGCCAGCAGCTCAGGGCAATTCCCCTCTTCACCCCTCCACTTT.

This rearrangement joins TRBV29-1 to TRBJ2-7; TRBD2 might be the D (5 bases). Looked up from germline, CDR1 is SQVTM and CDR2 is ANQGSEA. The CDR3 contains 11 residues. V lost 7 bases and J 5 bases, leaving 12 bases between the germline ends. Written as DNA, the CDR3 is TGCAGCGGAGGGTTTTTGGACGAGCAGTACTTC. This codes for CSGGFLDEQYF.

The V gene is TRBV18, the J gene TRBJ1-1, with D possibly being TRBD1 (5 bases). V shed 3 bases and J shed 1 base, with 12 bases lying between them. The CDR3 extends over 15 amino acids. Germline values: CDR1 KGHSH, CDR2 LQKENI. DNA for the CDR3: TGTGCCAGCTCACCGGTAGGGGCCTCGAACACTGAAGCTTTCTTT. It encodes CASSPVGASNTEAFF.

This clone was seen a single time. V gene TRBV13 combines with J gene TRBJ2-7; 11 bases fit TRBD2. CDR1 is PRHDT, CDR2 FYEKMQ, per germline (reference sequence). Trimming took 7 bases from V and 5 from J; bases not matched to a gene: 7. CDR3 size: 14 residues. The CDR3 DNA follows: TGTGCCAGCAAACTGGCTAGCGGGGGGAACGAGCAGTACTTC. It translates to CASKLASGGNEQYF.

This chain joins TRBV11-3 and TRBJ1-1; D uncertain. Germline V gene sequence: CDR1 SGHNT, CDR2 YENEEA. This CDR3 region has 14 residues. V lost 8 bases, J lost 0 bases, and 13 bases lay in between. The CDR3 bases are TGTGCCAGCGGAGGTGACTTGGTGAACACTGAAGCTTTCTTT. Its protein is CASGGDLVNTEAFF.

This clone has just one count. The V and J genes are TRBV7-3 and TRBJ2-1, with 7 positions matching TRBD2. The CDR3 totals 17 residues. Germline CDR1 SGHTA, CDR2 FQGTGA. J lost 9 bases, V lost 5 bases, and 19 bases had no gene match. The CDR3 is CASSGGEGRLVAGEQFF. CDR3 in DNA: TGTGCCAGCAGCGGAGGGGAGGGCAGGCTCGTAGCTGGTGAGCAGTTCTTC.

V is TRBV7-9 and J is TRBJ1-4; D not certain. V gave up 5 bases and J gave up 7 bases, with 8 bases separating them. This CDR3 is built from 12 residues. Per the germline V gene, CDR1 is SEHNR and CDR2 is FQNEAQ (reference sequence). CDR3 in amino acids: CASSHLIEKLFF. The CDR3 coding sequence is TGTGCCAGCAGCCACCTAATTGAAAAACTGTTTTTT.

This chain connects TRBV6-1 to TRBJ1-2, with 10 nucleotides matching TRBD1. The CDR3 runs 15 residues. Germline V gene lookup returns CDR1 MNHNS and CDR2 SASEGT. Trimming at V came to 5 bases and at J to 6 bases, leaving 9 bases not matched to a gene. CDR3 nucleotides: TGTGCCAGCAGTTTGTCGACAGGGGGCTTTAATGGCTACACCTTC. Amino acid sequence: CASSLSTGGFNGYTF.

This clone was detected only a few times. This chain joins TRBV4-2 and TRBJ2-5, with 10 positions matching TRBD2. The CDR3 totals 14 residues. Germline values: CDR1 LGHNA, CDR2 YNFKEQ. V lost 4 bases, J lost 3 bases, and 2 bases stayed unmatched. The CDR3 reads CASSLLAGEETQYF. DNA of the CDR3: TGTGCCAGCAGCCTCCTAGCGGGGGAAGAGACCCAGTACTTC.

This chain uses TRBV4-1 with TRBJ1-1, with TRBD1 identical over 11 bases. Germline lookup yields CDR1 MGHRA and CDR2 YSYEKL. V shed 3 bases, J shed 5 bases, and the junction held 5 bases outside the gene matches. The CDR3 contains 15 residues. The CDR3 region is CASSHGTGGSTEAFF. The CDR3 nucleotides are TGCGCCAGCAGCCATGGGACAGGGGGAAGTACTGAAGCTTTCTTT.

The V gene is TRBV7-9, the J gene TRBJ2-5; D is possibly TRBD2 (5 bases). CDR1 and CDR2 from the germline V gene are SEHNR and FQNEAQ (reference sequence). This CDR3 is 15 amino acids long. Trimming removed 2 bases at V and 4 bases at J, with 14 bases between. CDR3 residues: CASSLSEGSTETQYF. CDR3 DNA: TGTGCCAGCAGCTTAAGTGAGGGTTCAACAGAGACCCAGTACTTC. The whole variable domain, filled in from reference TRBV7-9 and TRBJ2-5, reads DTGVSQNPRHKITKRGQNVTFRCDPISEHNRLYWYRQTLGQGPEFLTYFQNEAQLEKSRLLSDRFSAERPKGSFSTLEIQRTEQGDSAMYLCASSLSEGSTETQYFGPGTRLLVL.

The rearrangement links TRBV5-1 to TRBJ2-7; TRBD1 aligns across 9 bases. The CDR3 loop spans 21 amino acids. Germline assignment: CDR1 SGHRS and CDR2 YFSETQ. V lost 0 bases to trimming and J lost 2 bases; unmatched junction nucleotides: 21. CDR3 region: CASSLAKEDRGQHLRPYEQYF. DNA for the CDR3: TGCGCCAGCAGCTTGGCCAAGGAGGACAGGGGACAGCACCTTCGGCCCTACGAGCAGTACTTC.

The J gene is TRBJ1-1, the V gene TRBV2; TRBD1 might be the D (5 bases). The germline V gene encodes CDR1 SNHLY and CDR2 FYNNEI. Trimming took 3 bases from V and 3 from J, leaving 8 bases between them. The CDR3 totals 13 residues. CDR3 residues: CASSDLGDTEAFF. The DNA for the CDR3 is TGTGCCAGCAGTGATTTAGGGGACACTGAAGCTTTCTTT.

This clone was seen a handful of times. The gene calls are TRBV29-1 and TRBJ2-3, with TRBD2 matching over 9 bases. The J segment lost 5 bases and the V segment lost 5 bases, leaving 8 bases of the junction unmatched. Germline V gene data show CDR1 as SQVTM and CDR2 as ANQGSEA. CDR3 length: 14 residues. The CDR3 nucleotides are TGCAGCGTTATTAGCGGGAGTTTAGGAGATACGCAGTATTTT. Translating gives CSVISGSLGDTQYF.

The rearrangement uses TRBV10-3 and TRBJ1-1, with a possible D match to TRBD1 (5 bases). This CDR3 contains 14 residues. Germline V gene lookup returns CDR1 ENHRY and CDR2 SYGVKD. V gave up 6 bases and J gave up 5 bases, with 16 bases separating them. Here the CDR3 DNA reads TGTGCCATCAGAAAGGACACCTCGGGGACTGAAGCTTTCTTT. This codes for CAIRKDTSGTEAFF.